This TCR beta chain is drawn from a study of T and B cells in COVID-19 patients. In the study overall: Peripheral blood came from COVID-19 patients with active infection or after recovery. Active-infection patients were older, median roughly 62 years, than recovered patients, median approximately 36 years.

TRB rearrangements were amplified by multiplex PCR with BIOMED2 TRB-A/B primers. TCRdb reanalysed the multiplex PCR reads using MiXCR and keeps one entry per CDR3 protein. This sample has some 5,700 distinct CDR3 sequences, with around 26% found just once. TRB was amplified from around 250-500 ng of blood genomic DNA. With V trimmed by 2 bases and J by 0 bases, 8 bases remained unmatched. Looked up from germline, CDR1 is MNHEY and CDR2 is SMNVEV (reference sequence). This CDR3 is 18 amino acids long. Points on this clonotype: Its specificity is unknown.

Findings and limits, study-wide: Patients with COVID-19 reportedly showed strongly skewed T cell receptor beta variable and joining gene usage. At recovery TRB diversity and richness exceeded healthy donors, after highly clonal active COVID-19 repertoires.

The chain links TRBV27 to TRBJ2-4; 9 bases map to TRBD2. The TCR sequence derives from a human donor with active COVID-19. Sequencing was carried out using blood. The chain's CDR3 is CASSLLLSGGIAKNIQYF. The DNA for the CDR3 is TGTGCCAGCAGTTTACTTTTAAGCGGGGGGATAGCCAAAAACATTCAGTACTTC.